The 32 T cell receptor beta chains below were found in one sample sequenced in a study of T cells in Graves' hyperthyroidism and ophthalmopathy. Using RNA transcripts as the source, TCR beta CDR3 regions were amplified. The HTBI primer set was used in a first-round RT-PCR of the TCR CDR3. TCRdb re-called the multiplex PCR reads through MiXCR, storing one row per CDR3 protein. The data contain approximately 530,000 distinct CDR3 sequences, 16% of them singletons. The specimen sequenced was blood. Source of these receptors: a woman aged 18-30 years with Graves' hyperthyroidism.

This chain uses TRBV6-1 with TRBJ2-7; 7 positions match TRBD2. The V gene end was trimmed by 4 bases and the J gene end by 1 base; junction bases not matched to a gene: 10. This CDR3 has 16 amino acids. Germline V CDR1 and CDR2: MNHNS, SASEGT. The CDR3 protein is CASSAPPAGASYEQYF. The CDR3 DNA sequence: TGTGCCAGCAGTGCACCCCCGGCGGGAGCTTCCTACGAGCAGTACTTC.

This clonotype was seen many times. The chain couples TRBV5-8 to TRBJ1-4; 10 bases agree with TRBD1. The V segment lost 4 bases and the J segment 6 bases; nucleotides outside the gene matches: 9. This CDR3 is built from 16 residues. Germline V gene sequence: CDR1 SGHTS, CDR2 YDEGEE. The CDR3 is CASSAARDRGDEKLFF. CDR3 nucleotides: TGTGCCAGCAGCGCGGCCCGGGACAGGGGAGATGAAAAACTGTTTTTT.

This clonotype was detected a few times. The chain's CDR3 is CASSHTPRTEAFF. The CDR3 DNA is TGTGCCAGCAGCCACACGCCCAGGACTGAAGCTTTCTTT. The genes are TRBV11-3 and TRBJ1-1; no firm D call. V lost 5 bases, J lost 5 bases, and 12 bases lay in between. Germline V lookup: CDR1 SGHNT, CDR2 YENEEA. CDR3 length equals 13 residues. The whole variable domain, filled in from reference TRBV11-3 and TRBJ1-1, reads EAGVVQSPRYKIIEKKQPVAFWCNPISGHNTLYWYLQNLGQGPELLIRYENEEAVDDSQLPKDRFSAERLKGVDSTLKIQPAELGDSAVYLCASSHTPRTEAFFGQGTRLTVV.

The chain recombines TRBV20-1 with TRBJ1-5; 8 nucleotides line up with TRBD1. The CDR3 covers 16 residues. V was pared by 1 base and J by 4 bases, with 9 bases of the junction left unmatched. The germline gives CDR1 DFQATT, CDR2 SNEGSKA (reference sequence). The chain's CDR3 is CSARGPQGETNQPQHF. CDR3 sequence (DNA): TGCAGTGCTAGAGGGCCACAGGGGGAGACAAATCAGCCCCAGCATTTT.

In this sample, this clonotype turned up many times. The chain joins TRBV28 to TRBJ1-1, with 7 bases fitting TRBD1. V lost 5 bases to trimming and J lost 1 base; unmatched junction nucleotides: 1. Germline values: CDR1 MDHEN, CDR2 SYDVKM. This CDR3 spans 13 amino acids. The CDR3 DNA is TGTGCCAGCAGTCGGGACAGGAACACTGAAGCTTTCTTT. Amino acids: CASSRDRNTEAFF.

This chain links TRBV5-4 with TRBJ2-2; no firm D call. V was shortened by 0 bases and J by 4 bases, with 19 bases between the two germline ends. CDR3 size: 18 residues. The germline CDR1 and CDR2 sequences are SGHNT and YYREEE (reference sequence). The chain's CDR3 is CASSLGPMGPASTGELFF. CDR3 in DNA: TGTGCCAGCAGCTTGGGACCGATGGGCCCCGCCAGCACCGGGGAGCTGTTTTTT.

The CDR3 protein is CASRGLAAGELFF. The CDR3 nucleotides read TGTGCCAGTAGAGGCTTAGCGGCCGGGGAGCTGTTTTTT. The genes are TRBV19 and TRBJ2-2; the D gene is possibly TRBD2 (6 bases). V was pared by 6 bases and J by 6 bases, with 11 bases between. Per germline, CDR1 LNHDA and CDR2 SQIVND (reference sequence). The CDR3 is 13 amino acids.

V usage is TRBV20-1 and J usage is TRBJ2-7; TRBD1 matches at 10 bases. The CDR3 totals 13 residues. Germline-derived CDR1 and CDR2 are DFQATT and SNEGSKA (reference sequence). V trimming: 5 bases; J trimming: 6 bases; junction bases outside the gene matches: 7. The CDR3 sequence: CSAGGQGVVEQYF. The CDR3 DNA reads TGCAGTGCTGGAGGACAGGGGGTCGTCGAGCAGTACTTC.

This clonotype was detected ten times or more. This chain uses TRBV6-1 with TRBJ2-5; TRBD1 matches at 9 bases. The CDR3 contains 16 residues. Trimming at V came to 1 base and at J to 4 bases, leaving 7 bases not matched to a gene. Germline-derived CDR1 and CDR2 are MNHNS and SASEGT. The CDR3 DNA reads as TGTGCCAGCAGTGAAGGGGTGGGGACAGGGAGAGAGACCCAGTACTTC. Translating gives CASSEGVGTGRETQYF.

V gene TRBV7-8 combines with J gene TRBJ2-7; the match to TRBD2 covers 14 bases. The CDR3 runs to 16 residues. Germline V gene lookup returns CDR1 SGHVS and CDR2 FQNEAQ. Trimming took 5 bases from V and 4 from J; bases not matched to a gene: 7. The chain's CDR3 is CASSPEGLAGEYEQYF. CDR3 bases: TGTGCCAGCAGCCCCGAGGGACTAGCGGGGGAGTACGAGCAGTACTTC.

The chain employs TRBV7-9 and TRBJ2-7; tentatively, D is TRBD2 (6 bases). This CDR3 spans 15 amino acids. Germline CDR1 is SEHNR and CDR2 is FQNEAQ (reference sequence). Trimming stripped 1 base from V and 0 bases from J, with 10 bases between. CDR3 DNA: TGTGCCAGCAGCTTAGGGACTACCGACTCCTACGAGCAGTACTTC. Translated: CASSLGTTDSYEQYF.

There are many counts of this clonotype. The rearrangement uses TRBV2 and TRBJ1-3, with a weak D call TRBD1 (6 bases). Trimming pared 4 bases from V and 0 bases from J, leaving 13 bases between. CDR1 and CDR2 from the germline V gene are SNHLY and FYNNEI. This CDR3 region has 16 residues. CDR3 nucleotide sequence: TGTGCCAGCAGTGGGGGGGCGGCGAACTCTGGAAACACCATATATTTT. Protein product: CASSGGAANSGNTIYF.

This clonotype was seen repeatedly, ten times or more. The chain employs TRBV28 and TRBJ1-3, with D uncertain. Germline V CDR1 and CDR2: MDHEN, SYDVKM. Trimming cost V 6 bases and J 4 bases, with 10 bases left between them. The CDR3 totals 13 residues. This chain's CDR3 is CASSLVSGNTIYF. The CDR3 bases are TGTGCCAGCAGCTTAGTGTCAGGAAACACCATATATTTT.

The chain employs TRBV9 and TRBJ2-7; D call uncertain. The CDR3 totals 15 residues. Trimming shortened V by 0 bases and J by 2 bases, and 12 bases separated the two germline ends. Germline CDR1 is SGDLS and CDR2 is YYNGEE. The CDR3 DNA reads TGTGCCAGCAGCGTAGAGGCCCAGAATACCTACGAGCAGTACTTC. It yields the protein CASSVEAQNTYEQYF.

This clonotype was recorded at least ten times. The chain uses TRBV6-5 and TRBJ1-1; D remains unclear. The V gene lost 2 bases and the J gene lost 1 base, with 8 bases spanning the gap. This CDR3 has 14 amino acids. Per the germline V gene, CDR1 is MNHEY and CDR2 is SVGAGI. CDR3 nucleotide sequence: TGTGCCAGCAGTTACCGACATCCGAACACTGAAGCTTTCTTT. As protein: CASSYRHPNTEAFF.

The rearrangement links TRBV29-1 to TRBJ2-5, with TRBD2 matching over 10 bases. Per the germline V gene, CDR1 is SQVTM and CDR2 is ANQGSEA. The V and J ends lost 4 bases and 3 bases, in that order; junction bases with no gene match: 5. The CDR3 runs 14 residues. The DNA for the CDR3 is TGCAGCGTTGCCGGGACTAGCGAAAAAGAGACCCAGTACTTC. It specifies CSVAGTSEKETQYF.

This clonotype has more than one count but fewer than ten. This chain joins TRBV3-1 and TRBJ2-2; the D call may be TRBD1 or TRBD2 (5 bases each). V gave up 3 bases and J gave up 2 bases, with 10 bases separating them. The CDR3 spans 15 residues. CDR1 and CDR2 (germline): LGHDT, YNNKEL (reference sequence). CDR3: CASSHVGANTGELFF. Written as DNA, the CDR3 is TGTGCCAGCAGCCATGTCGGGGCTAACACCGGGGAGCTGTTTTTT.

The J gene is TRBJ2-7, the V gene TRBV11-2; 11 nucleotides match TRBD1. Germline loops: CDR1 SGHAT, CDR2 FQNNGV. This CDR3 has 18 amino acids. The ends lost 9 bases at V and 2 bases at J; junction bases unmatched: 18. This CDR3 reads CASSAKLGQGGLTYEQYF. The CDR3 DNA follows: TGTGCCAGTAGTGCAAAACTGGGACAGGGGGGCCTAACCTACGAGCAGTACTTC.

This clonotype was seen ten or more times. The chain employs TRBV12-3 or TRBV12-4 and TRBJ2-2; TRBD2 aligns across 10 bases. The CDR3 is 15 residues long. J lost 6 bases, V lost 7 bases, and 8 bases had no gene match. CDR3 bases: TGTGCCAGCACCCCAAGTAGCGGGAGGTCCGGGGAGCTGTTTTTT. Translating it yields CASTPSSGRSGELFF.

This clonotype has ten or more counts. The chain recombines TRBV28 with TRBJ2-1; 7 bases align to TRBD1. From germline, CDR1 is MDHEN and CDR2 SYDVKM. With V trimmed by 0 bases and J by 9 bases, 2 bases remained unmatched. CDR3 length equals 13 residues. The CDR3 DNA is TGTGCCAGCAGTTTATGGAGACAGGGTGAGCAGTTCTTC. Protein product: CASSLWRQGEQFF.

This clonotype was recorded at least ten times. The chain joins TRBV7-8 to TRBJ2-1; TRBD2 agrees at 13 bases. The CDR3 has 18 residues. The germline V gene encodes CDR1 SGHVS and CDR2 FQNEAQ. The junction had 9 bases not matched to a gene; V was cut back by 5 bases and J by 2 bases. The CDR3 DNA reads as TGTGCCAGCAGCCCCGGGACTAGCGGGGATTTCGCCTACAATGAGCAGTTCTTC. This sequence encodes CASSPGTSGDFAYNEQFF.

Regarding this clonotype: This clone may be a read error of a much larger clone one base away. The rearrangement links TRBV10-3 to TRBJ2-1; 11 positions match TRBD1. The germline CDR1 and CDR2 sequences are ENHRY and SYGVKD. V lost 4 bases and J lost 6; bases outside the gene matches: 8. The CDR3 runs to 16 residues. CDR3 sequence: CAISGSGGTGGNEQFF. As DNA, the CDR3 is TGTGCCATCAGTGGGTCAGGAGGGACAGGGGGCAATGAGCAGTTCTTC.

This clonotype occurred many times. The chain carries TRBV24-1 and TRBJ1-5; no firm D call. Germline CDR1 KGHDR, CDR2 SFDVKD. V was pared by 9 bases and J by 0 bases, with 14 bases between. CDR3 length: 15 residues. The CDR3 DNA follows: TGTGCCACCGCCAGGACGGGGTATAGCAATCAGCCCCAGCATTTT. Protein sequence: CATARTGYSNQPQHF.

V gene TRBV29-1 combines with J gene TRBJ1-4; D remains unclear. The V end lost 4 bases, the J end lost 5 bases, and 11 bases lay between the germline ends. The CDR3 totals 13 residues. CDR1 and CDR2 from the germline V gene are SQVTM and ANQGSEA. The CDR3 region is CSVGYRVNEKLFF. The CDR3 region has the DNA TGCAGCGTTGGTTATAGGGTCAATGAAAAACTGTTTTTT.

This chain connects TRBV30 to TRBJ2-2, with 12 bases that match TRBD2. Germline V lookup: CDR1 GTSNPN, CDR2 SVGIG (reference sequence). CDR3 length equals 16 residues. After removal of 0 bases from V and 7 bases from J, the junction contained 6 bases not matched to a gene. The CDR3 DNA sequence: TGTGCCTGGAGTGTACCTAGCGGGAGGGTTGGCGGGGAGCTGTTTTTT. As protein: CAWSVPSGRVGGELFF.

This clonotype has ten or more counts. The V call is TRBV12-3 or TRBV12-4, the J call TRBJ1-3; 7 nucleotides agree with TRBD1. This CDR3 is 14 amino acids long. The J segment lost 4 bases and the V segment lost 5 bases, leaving 5 bases of the junction unmatched. The CDR3 is CASSQSGGGNTIYF. The DNA for the CDR3 is TGTGCCAGCAGTCAATCAGGGGGAGGAAACACCATATATTTT.

In regard to this clonotype: An end of the junction does not agree with germline; a read error may underlie this. The chain has TRBV7-7 and TRBJ2-1; a possible D gene is TRBD2 (5 bases). Germline assignment: CDR1 SSHAT and CDR2 FNYEAQ (reference sequence). The CDR3 spans 15 residues. The CDR3 DNA reads as TGTGCTAGCAGCTTAGGTTCTAGCAAGAACAATGAGCAGTTCTTC. Translated: CASSLGSSKNNEQFF.

This clonotype was seen more than once but under ten times. CDR3 residues: CASSTRGGNEKLFF. The DNA for the CDR3 is TGTGCCAGTAGTACCAGGGGCGGGAACGAAAAACTGTTTTTT. The chain carries TRBV19 and TRBJ1-4; D may be TRBD1 (6 bases). Germline CDR1 and CDR2: LNHDA and SQIVND (reference sequence). Trimming pared 4 bases from V and 8 bases from J, leaving 14 bases between. The length of the CDR3 is 14 residues.

This clonotype was observed many times. This sequence joins TRBV20-1 and TRBJ2-7, with 9 positions matching TRBD2. The CDR3 has 14 residues. Germline values: CDR1 DFQATT, CDR2 SNEGSKA (reference sequence). V dropped 6 bases and J dropped 4; count of bases not matched to a gene: 10. The CDR3 here is CSADPGLAPYEQYF. Written as DNA, the CDR3 is TGCAGTGCGGATCCGGGACTAGCACCGTACGAGCAGTACTTC.

This clonotype appeared many times. The chain recombines TRBV5-5 with TRBJ2-7, with unresolved D. V was cut by 0 bases and J by 6 bases, with 13 bases left in between. Germline V gene data show CDR1 as SGHKS and CDR2 as YYEKEE (reference sequence). CDR3 length equals 14 residues. The CDR3 nucleotides read TGTGCCAGCAGCTTGGTTGCGTCACCCGTCGAGCAGTACTTC. Its protein is CASSLVASPVEQYF.

This clonotype was observed a handful of times. The chain recombines TRBV7-9 with TRBJ1-4, with TRBD1 matching over 11 bases. The trim removed 6 bases at V and 9 bases at J, leaving 9 bases unmatched. CDR1 SEHNR and CDR2 FQNEAQ come from the germline V gene (reference sequence). The CDR3 has 15 residues. CDR3 in DNA: TGTGCCAGCAGATCTACCCGGGACAGGGGGAAAAAACTGTTTTTT. It specifies CASRSTRDRGKKLFF.

Turning to this clonotype: A much larger clone differs from this one at a single base, so this may be a read error. Lacking the conserved final phenylalanine or tryptophan, this CDR3 likely reflects a read error. The chain recombines TRBV11-1 with TRBJ1-1, with D tentatively TRBD1 (5 bases). This CDR3 comprises 13 residues. V shed 3 bases and J shed 4 bases, with 9 bases lying between them. Germline V gene lookup returns CDR1 SGHAT and CDR2 FQDESV (reference sequence). The CDR3 bases are TGTGCCAGCAGCTTTGAGAGGGGCACTGAAGCTTTCATT. Encoded protein: CASSFERGTEAFI.